This TCR beta chain was found in a study of T cell responses to AZD1222 COVID-19 vaccine (dated by TCRdb to the early 2020s). In terms of the full investigation: Because spike-specific TCR depth and breadth did not differ between the two schedules, AZD1222 recipients who got a second dose at roughly 4 weeks were pooled with those who got a second dose at roughly 12 weeks. A total of roughly 240 trial participants underwent TCR sequencing, of whom some 210 received two doses of AZD1222 and around 25 received two doses of the MenACWY control vaccine. Trial participants were enrolled by age into subgroups of 18-55, 56-69 and 70-plus years, and about 150, 27 and 61 TCR-sequenced participants, respectively, were included in these subgroups. Beyond this particular receptor, the publication reports: Conclusions about previously exposed vaccinees were limited because only five to seven AZD1222 recipients were SARS-CoV-2 seropositive at baseline. Most participants were white British and females outnumbered males, and the authors suggested that clonal diversity may have been underestimated. Because no day 14 peak-response samples were available, the repertoires could be characterized only after the peak T cell response. The 56-69-year group was small, and its depth increase did not reach significance, likely because of low power. After two AZD1222 doses, spike-specific TCR breadth and depth were significantly higher than at day 0 and than in MenACWY recipients. Reportedly, almost half of the unique spike-specific TCRs recognized epitopes lying outside the regions that are mutated in the B.1.351 and B.1.1.7 variants. CD4 TCRs associated with the vaccine covered the entire spike protein, and the dominant responses were in regions 160-218 and 743-854.

The CDR3 regions of human TCRbeta chains were subjected to immunosequencing. In the original analysis: TCRs in the repertoires were matched against a reference library of SARS-CoV-2-specific TCRs that had been generated with the MIRA antigen-specificity platform. Breadth was defined as the fraction of unique TCRs that were SARS-CoV-2-associated. Depth was defined as the fraction of total T cells that were SARS-CoV-2-associated. Using the MIRA data, every spike-specific TCR was mapped to the spike region that the TCR reacted to and assigned to either a CD4 or a CD8 class. Log10-transformed breadth and depth values were compared by one-way ANOVA with Sidak's multiple comparisons tests. TCRdb holds this immuneACCESS table with in-frame rearrangements only. Some clones are missing; in checked studies, unresolved V genes explain under half, and the rest has no known cause. That table supplies the V and J calls and clone size; D and trimming were determined from the DNA. This sample is represented by over 150,000 clones; roughly 92% of them were singletons. 1.5% to 2% of the sample belongs to the ten largest clones.

A word on this clone: Its cognate antigen has yet to be identified. There are no base qualities to consult, and no much larger clone falls within one base.

Explained via the paper, the time point label denotes: baseline before first vaccination. Vaccinee samples came from UK trials COV001 and COV002, including a single-blind randomized controlled phase 2/3 trial of AZD1222 (ChAdOx1 nCoV-19) in healthy adults. For TCRbeta chain sequencing, PBMC samples from trial participants were taken at day 0 and at day 28 after the second dose. From the cysteine through the phenylalanine, the CDR3 covers 12 amino acids. The only DNA kept is the CDR3, 36 bases in frame from the first base. Taken from the germline V gene, the CDR1 and CDR2 loops are SNHLY and FYNNEI. Deletion took 3 bases off V and 9 bases off J, with a span of 11 bases between the germline ends.

This receptor chain uses TRBV2 and TRBJ1-1; no D gene call is confident. The sequencing used peripheral blood, collected on day 0 of AZD1222 vaccination. This sequence originates from an adult in good health. Here is the DNA: TGTGCCAGCAGTGAGTGGCAGCCAAAAGCTTTCTTT. It translates to CASSEWQPKAFF.